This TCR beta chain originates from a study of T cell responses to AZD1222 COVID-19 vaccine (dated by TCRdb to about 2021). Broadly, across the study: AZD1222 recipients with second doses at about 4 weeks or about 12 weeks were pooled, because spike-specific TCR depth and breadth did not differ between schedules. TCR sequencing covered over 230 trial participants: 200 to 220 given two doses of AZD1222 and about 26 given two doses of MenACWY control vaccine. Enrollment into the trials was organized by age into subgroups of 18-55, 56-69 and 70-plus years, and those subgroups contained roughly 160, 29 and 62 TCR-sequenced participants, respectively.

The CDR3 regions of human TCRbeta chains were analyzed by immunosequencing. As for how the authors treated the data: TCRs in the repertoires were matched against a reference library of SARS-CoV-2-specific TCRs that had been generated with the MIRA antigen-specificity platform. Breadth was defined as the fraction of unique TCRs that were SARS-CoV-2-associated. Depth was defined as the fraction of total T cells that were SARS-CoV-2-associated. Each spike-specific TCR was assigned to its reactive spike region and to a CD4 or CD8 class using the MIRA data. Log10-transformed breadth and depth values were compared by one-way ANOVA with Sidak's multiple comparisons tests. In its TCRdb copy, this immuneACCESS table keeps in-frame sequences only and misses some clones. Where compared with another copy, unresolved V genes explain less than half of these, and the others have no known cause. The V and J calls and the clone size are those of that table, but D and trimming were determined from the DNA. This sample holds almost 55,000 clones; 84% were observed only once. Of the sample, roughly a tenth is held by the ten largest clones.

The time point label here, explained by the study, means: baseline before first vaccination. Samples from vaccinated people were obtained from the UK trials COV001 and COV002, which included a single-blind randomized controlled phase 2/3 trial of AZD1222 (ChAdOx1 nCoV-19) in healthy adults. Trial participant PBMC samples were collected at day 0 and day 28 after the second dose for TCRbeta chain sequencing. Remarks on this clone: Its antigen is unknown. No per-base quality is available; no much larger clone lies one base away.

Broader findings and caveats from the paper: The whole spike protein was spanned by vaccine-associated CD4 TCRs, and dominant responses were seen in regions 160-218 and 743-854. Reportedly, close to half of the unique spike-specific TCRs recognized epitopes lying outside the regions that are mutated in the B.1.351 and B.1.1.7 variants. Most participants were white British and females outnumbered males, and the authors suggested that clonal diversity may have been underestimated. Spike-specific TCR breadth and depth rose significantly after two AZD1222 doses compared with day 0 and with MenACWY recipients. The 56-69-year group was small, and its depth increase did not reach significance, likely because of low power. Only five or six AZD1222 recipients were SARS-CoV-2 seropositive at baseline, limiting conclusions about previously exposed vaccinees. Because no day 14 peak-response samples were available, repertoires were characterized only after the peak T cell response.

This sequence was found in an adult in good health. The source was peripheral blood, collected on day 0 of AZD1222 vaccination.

The CDR3 region has the sequence CANTFSGISGANVLTF. The DNA sequence is given as TGTGCCAACACTTTTTCCGGTATTTCCGGGGCCAACGTCCTGACTTTC. The rearrangement joined TRBV28 to TRBJ2-6; a confident D gene designation cannot be given. V and J are truncated by 10 bases and 4 bases respectively, leaving an intervening sequence of 20 bases. From the germline V gene, CDR1 is MDHEN and CDR2 is SYDVKM. The CDR3 holds 16 amino acids from the cysteine to the phenylalanine. Kept here is only the CDR3 DNA, which spans 48 bases and is read in frame from base 1. When the CDR3 is completed using the reference TRBV28 and TRBJ2-6 genes on either side, the full variable domain is DVKVTQSSRYLVKRTGEKVFLECVQDMDHENMFWYRQDPGLGLRLIYFSYDVKMKEKGDIPEGYSVSREKKERFSLILESASTNQTSMYLCANTFSGISGANVLTFGAGSRLTVL.